Shown below are 7 T cell receptor beta chains from a single sample sequenced in a study of identical twins listed by TCRdb under 2016. The library was obtained by 5' RACE. TCRdb records Illumina HiSeq 2000 as the sequencer. In-frame beta chains were kept once TCRdb had trimmed the public reads at Q25 with fastp and called clones with MiXCR. Each entry merges the rows of one CDR3 protein and shows their most common DNA and genes. This sample gives about 240,000 distinct CDR3 sequences in total; roughly a tenth of them show up just once. Roughly 10% of the sample goes to the ten largest clones. Sequenced material: memory T cells sorted from blood. Read against the paper, the sample's cell subset or site label means: CD45RO+ enriched T cells. These receptors came from a man aged 50 to 59 in good health.

This clonotype was observed at least ten times. The rearrangement joins TRBV12-3 or TRBV12-4 to TRBJ1-5; D gene ambiguous. V lost 4 bases to trimming and J lost 7 bases, with 11 bases between them. The CDR3 totals 13 residues. The CDR3 nucleotides read TGTGCCAGCAGTTCTCCTGGGGTCCAGCCCCAGCATTTT. It specifies CASSSPGVQPQHF.

This clonotype was seen repeatedly, ten times or more. V usage is TRBV5-1 and J usage is TRBJ2-5; maybe TRBD2 (6 bases). Germline values: CDR1 SGHRS, CDR2 YFSETQ. This CDR3 is built from 14 residues. V was clipped by 4 bases and J by 2 bases, with 12 bases between them. The CDR3 region is CASSEGTSQETQYF. CDR3 in DNA: TGCGCCAGCAGCGAAGGGACTTCACAAGAGACCCAGTACTTC.

A note on this clonotype: One base away lies a much larger clone, so this may be a sequencing read error. This sequence joins TRBV7-2 and TRBJ2-7, with 8 bases matching TRBD1. V lost 3 bases and J lost 3; bases outside the gene matches: 7. The CDR3 is made up of 15 amino acids. CDR1 SGHTA and CDR2 FQGNSA come from the germline V gene. The CDR3 sequence is CASSLSGGLDYEQYF. CDR3 nucleotide sequence: TGTGCCAGCAGCTTGTCAGGGGGCCTTGACTACGAGCAGTACTTC.

This sequence joins TRBV5-6 and TRBJ2-5; maybe TRBD2 (5 bases). The CDR3 is made up of 14 amino acids. CDR1 and CDR2 (germline): SGHDT, YYEEEE. Trimming removed 3 bases from V and 1 base from J, with 10 bases in between. CDR3 protein: CASSSNGVQETQYF. In DNA, the CDR3 is TGTGCCAGCAGCTCTAACGGGGTCCAAGAGACCCAGTACTTC.

This clonotype appeared many times. CDR3 DNA: TGTGCCAGCAGCCTAGACGGACAGGGGGTATGGGGAGCCGGGGAGCTGTTTTTT. It is translated as CASSLDGQGVWGAGELFF. V usage is TRBV4-2 and J usage is TRBJ2-2, with 10 bases aligning to TRBD1. V gave up 4 bases and J gave up 6 bases; unmatched junction bases: 14. CDR1 is LGHNA and CDR2 is YNFKEQ in the germline V gene. There are 18 residues in the CDR3.

This clonotype was counted ten times or more. CDR3 bases: TGTGCCGATACCATCTTGGGCTACACCTTC. Translated: CADTILGYTF. This sequence joins TRBV28 and TRBJ1-2; D unresolved. This CDR3 has 10 residues. Between the trimmed V and J ends, which lost 11 bases and 8 bases, there was a span of 12 bases. CDR1 MDHEN and CDR2 SYDVKM come from the germline V gene.

This clonotype was seen at least ten times. The gene calls are TRBV6-2 or TRBV6-3 and TRBJ2-1; D unclear. Germline V lookup: CDR1 MNHEY, CDR2 SVGEGT. The CDR3 consists of 12 residues. Trimming pared 10 bases from V and 4 bases from J, leaving 11 bases between. CDR3 in DNA: TGTGCCACCCGCCCGGGTTACAATGAGCAGTTCTTC. This gives the protein CATRPGYNEQFF.